Following are 20 T cell receptor beta chains from one sample sequenced in a study of T cells in Graves' hyperthyroidism and ophthalmopathy. Amplification of TCR beta CDR3 regions used RNA as the template. The HTBI primer set was used in a first-round RT-PCR of the TCR CDR3. Via MiXCR, TCRdb re-called the multiplex PCR reads, giving one row per CDR3 protein. The repertoire consists of over 700,000 distinct CDR3 sequences, with roughly a third occurring once and the leading ten covering more than 25%. The sequenced sample consisted of blood. Receptor source: a woman aged 40 to 50 with Graves' hyperthyroidism.

This clonotype came up a few times. The chain recombines TRBV6-5 with TRBJ1-2; D is unclear. Germline CDR1 reads MNHEY; CDR2 reads SVGAGI. CDR3 length equals 13 residues. Trimming took off 3 bases at V and 8 bases at J, with 13 bases between the two ends. The CDR3 DNA reads as TGTGCCAGCAGTTATGACCTGGGTCGGGGCTACACCTTC. It yields the protein CASSYDLGRGYTF.

This clonotype was seen ten or more times. The chain uses TRBV9 and TRBJ2-7, with D uncertain. V was trimmed by 4 bases and J by 5 bases, leaving 13 bases between them. Germline assignment: CDR1 SGDLS and CDR2 YYNGEE. CDR3 length: 13 residues. CDR3 amino acids: CASSQSAAHEQYF. The DNA for the CDR3 is TGTGCCAGCAGCCAGTCGGCAGCTCACGAGCAGTACTTC.

This clonotype was seen at least ten times. This chain connects TRBV19 to TRBJ1-1, with 7 bases identical to TRBD1. Germline assignment: CDR1 LNHDA and CDR2 SQIVND (reference sequence). The CDR3 length is 14 residues. Trimming cost V 7 bases and J 3 bases; bases outside gene matches: 8. As DNA, the CDR3 is TGTGCCAGTACAACTGGACAGGAATACACTGAAGCTTTCTTT. Its protein is CASTTGQEYTEAFF. Full variable domain (outside the CDR3, taken from reference TRBV19 and TRBJ1-1): DGGITQSPKYLFRKEGQNVTLSCEQNLNHDAMYWYRQDPGQGLRLIYYSQIVNDFQKGDIAEGYSVSREKKESFPLTVTSAQKNPTAFYLCASTTGQEYTEAFFGQGTRLTVV.

Regarding this clonotype: One end of the junction fails to match germline, which may point to a read error. The V and J genes are TRBV6-6 and TRBJ2-5, with unresolved D. Germline assignment: CDR1 MNHNY and CDR2 SVGAGI (reference sequence). This CDR3 spans 14 amino acids. Written as DNA, the CDR3 is TGTGCCGGCAGTTTAGGTGGAGTCGAGGAGACCCAGTACTTC. It yields the protein CAGSLGGVEETQYF.

This clonotype was seen only once. The chain carries TRBV20-1 and TRBJ2-5; 8 nucleotides line up with TRBD2. Germline CDR1 reads DFQATT; CDR2 reads SNEGSKA (reference sequence). V shed 3 bases, J shed 3 bases, and the junction held 15 bases outside the gene matches. The CDR3 consists of 17 residues. The CDR3 here is CSARSDRGVAGKETQYF. The CDR3, as DNA: TGCAGTGCTAGGTCTGATCGGGGCGTAGCGGGGAAAGAGACCCAGTACTTC.

This chain joins TRBV12-3 or TRBV12-4 and TRBJ1-2; the D gene is possibly TRBD1 (6 bases). V lost 6 bases, J lost 11 bases, and 13 bases lay in between. The CDR3 sequence is 11 residues long. The CDR3 DNA reads as TGTGCCAGCAGCCCCCGGACAGTTTACACCTTC. It codes for CASSPRTVYTF.

This clonotype appeared a few times. This chain joins TRBV7-2 and TRBJ1-2, with 7 bases matching TRBD1. From germline, CDR1 is SGHTA and CDR2 FQGNSA. The CDR3 sequence is 13 residues long. With 3 bases clipped from V and 8 bases from J, the junction kept 6 bases outside the gene matches. The CDR3 loop is CASSFEGAPGYTF. The CDR3 bases are TGTGCCAGCAGCTTTGAGGGGGCGCCCGGCTACACCTTC.

CDR3 bases: TGTGCCAGCAGCGTAGAGGGGACGGGGGGAGGCCAGCCCCAGCATTTT. Its protein product is CASSVEGTGGGQPQHF. The V call is TRBV9, the J call TRBJ1-5; D perhaps matches TRBD1 (5 bases). In germline, CDR1 is SGDLS, CDR2 YYNGEE. V lost 0 bases to trimming and J lost 7 bases, with 17 bases between them. The CDR3 length is 16 residues.

This clonotype occurred a few times. The chain recombines TRBV4-3 with TRBJ2-5; D may match TRBD1 or TRBD2 (5 bases each). Germline CDR1 reads LGHNA; CDR2 reads YSLEER. The CDR3 loop spans 14 amino acids. The V end lost 1 base, the J end lost 7 bases, and 13 bases lay between the germline ends. The CDR3 DNA sequence: TGCGCCAGCAGCCAAGGGCAGGGTGAGGGGACCCAGTACTTC. This sequence encodes CASSQGQGEGTQYF.

This clonotype was counted ten times or more. The chain couples TRBV24-1 to TRBJ1-1; unclear D gene. Germline V lookup: CDR1 KGHDR, CDR2 SFDVKD. Between the trimmed V and J ends, which lost 3 bases and 4 bases, there was a span of 5 bases. The CDR3 totals 12 residues. The CDR3 protein is CATSDSGTEAFF. The CDR3 DNA sequence: TGTGCCACCAGTGATAGTGGCACTGAAGCTTTCTTT.

The CDR3 DNA follows: TGCGCCAGCAGCTTGGCCGGGGACAACCAACGGTCCCTCCACTTT. Residues: CASSLAGDNQRSLHF. This sequence joins TRBV5-1 and TRBJ1-6; D is perhaps TRBD1 (6 bases). The V gene lost 0 bases and the J gene lost 14 bases, with 18 bases spanning the gap. Germline CDR1 SGHRS, CDR2 YFSETQ. CDR3 size: 15 residues.

V and J are TRBV28 and TRBJ1-5; no definite D call. The V end lost 1 base, the J end lost 2 bases, and 9 bases lay between the germline ends. Germline assignment: CDR1 MDHEN and CDR2 SYDVKM. This CDR3 comprises 15 residues. For the CDR3, the DNA is TGTGCCAGCAGTTTATTTTCGTTGGGCAATCAGCCCCAGCATTTT. This encodes CASSLFSLGNQPQHF. Variable domain in full (rest from reference TRBV28 and TRBJ1-5): DVKVTQSSRYLVKRTGEKVFLECVQDMDHENMFWYRQDPGLGLRLIYFSYDVKMKEKGDIPEGYSVSREKKERFSLILESASTNQTSMYLCASSLFSLGNQPQHFGDGTRLSIL.

The table lists this clonotype with many counts. The V gene is TRBV2, the J gene TRBJ2-7; D not resolved. Per germline, CDR1 SNHLY and CDR2 FYNNEI. CDR3 size: 13 residues. Trimming shortened V by 1 base and J by 7 bases, and 11 bases separated the two germline ends. CDR3 DNA: TGTGCCAGCAGTGAAGGGCACCGTAGGGAGCAGTACTTC. Translation gives CASSEGHRREQYF. The complete variable domain, with remaining parts taken from reference TRBV2 and TRBJ2-7, reads EPEVTQTPSHQVTQMGQEVILRCVPISNHLYFYWYRQILGQKVEFLVSFYNNEISEKSEIFDDQFSVERPDGSNFTLKIRSTKLEDSAMYFCASSEGHRREQYFGPGTRLTVT.

Written as DNA, the CDR3 is TGCGCCAGCAGCCAGAGACAGAGGGGCACTGAAGCTTTCTTT. Protein sequence: CASSQRQRGTEAFF. The rearrangement joins TRBV5-1 to TRBJ1-1, with a weak D call TRBD1 (5 bases). The CDR3 length is 14 residues. Germline loops: CDR1 SGHRS, CDR2 YFSETQ. V was pared by 4 bases and J by 4 bases, with 14 bases between.

This chain connects TRBV2 to TRBJ2-3, with D possibly matching TRBD1 (6 bases). Germline lookup yields CDR1 SNHLY and CDR2 FYNNEI. The CDR3 loop spans 16 amino acids. V was clipped by 6 bases and J by 4 bases, with 20 bases between them. CDR3 sequence reads: CASSLRTARASDTQYF. The CDR3 DNA is TGTGCCAGCAGCTTACGGACAGCAAGAGCATCAGATACGCAGTATTTT. The full variable domain, its missing parts supplied by reference TRBV2 and TRBJ2-3, is EPEVTQTPSHQVTQMGQEVILRCVPISNHLYFYWYRQILGQKVEFLVSFYNNEISEKSEIFDDQFSVERPDGSNFTLKIRSTKLEDSAMYFCASSLRTARASDTQYFGPGTRLTVL.

Ten or more counts support this clonotype. The chain uses TRBV7-2 and TRBJ2-5; either TRBD1 or TRBD2 may supply D (5 bases each). CDR1 and CDR2 from the germline V gene are SGHTA and FQGNSA. The CDR3 totals 15 residues. With 4 bases removed from V and 0 bases from J, the gap between germline ends came to 12 bases. In DNA, the CDR3 is TGTGCCAGCAGCTCATGGGACGGGTACCAAGAGACCCAGTACTTC. This gives the protein CASSSWDGYQETQYF. Variable domain in full (rest from reference TRBV7-2 and TRBJ2-5): GAGVSQSPSNKVTEKGKDVELRCDPISGHTALYWYRQSLGQGLEFLIYFQGNSAPDKSGLPSDRFSAERTGGSVSTLTIQRTQQEDSAVYLCASSSWDGYQETQYFGPGTRLLVL.

This clonotype came up once. V and J are TRBV25-1 and TRBJ1-5; 9 positions match TRBD1. CDR1 is MGHDK, CDR2 SYGVNS, per germline. The CDR3 runs 15 residues. The trim removed 6 bases at V and 4 bases at J, leaving 7 bases unmatched. The CDR3 here is CASSSRDRENQPQHF. CDR3 coding DNA: TGTGCCAGCAGCTCCCGGGACAGGGAAAATCAGCCCCAGCATTTT.

There are many counts of this clonotype. The gene calls are TRBV20-1 and TRBJ2-7, with D perhaps matching TRBD2 (5 bases). The CDR3 is 14 residues long. V was trimmed by 3 bases and J by 0 bases, leaving 12 bases between them. The germline CDR1 and CDR2 sequences are DFQATT and SNEGSKA (reference sequence). In DNA form, the CDR3 reads TGCAGTGCTAGGGATGCCGGGGTCTCCTACGAGCAGTACTTC. The encoded protein is CSARDAGVSYEQYF.

This chain links TRBV7-2 with TRBJ2-5, with 15 nucleotides matching TRBD2. The last part of the DNA fits TRBJ2-1 better; the J call may be wrong. Germline V gives CDR1 SGHTA, CDR2 FQGNSA. CDR3 length: 15 amino acids. In nucleotides, the CDR3 is TGTGCCAGCAGCTTAGGGGGACTAGCGGGAGGATATCAGTTCTTC. Translation: CASSLGGLAGGYQFF.

The chain has TRBV19 and TRBJ1-5; 7 bases align to TRBD1. The CDR3 is made up of 15 amino acids. Germline V gene data show CDR1 as LNHDA and CDR2 as SQIVND (reference sequence). After removal of 5 bases from V and 5 bases from J, the junction contained 9 bases not matched to a gene. The CDR3 loop is CASSSRQGPDQPQHF. The CDR3 DNA follows: TGTGCCAGTAGTTCTCGACAGGGTCCCGATCAGCCCCAGCATTTT.